These T cell receptor beta chains were read from a single sample in a study of shared clonotypes between healthy human individuals. Measured with immunoSEQ multiplex PCR; TCRdb has only the in-frame clones, and not every one. The table has roughly 2,300,000 clones, 85% to 95% seen once; the top ten hold roughly 0.34%. The sequenced sample was naive CD4+ T cells from PBMCs. These receptors all come from a man aged 18-30 years in good health. Some clones in this sample may be carry-over from other donors' samples. The CDR3 runs from the conserved cysteine through the conserved F or W. The D gene is left open where the match is weak. Clone size is shown for a subset of rows, as once, few, many or a class of expanded clone.

J gene: TRBJ1-4
D gene: NA
V gene: TRBV10-3
clone size: once
CDR3 DNA: TGTGCCATCAGTGAGTCATCGGATGAAAAACTGTTTTTT
CDR3 protein: CAISESSDEKLFF

J gene: TRBJ2-4
D gene: TRBD1
V gene: TRBV5-1
clone size: NA
CDR3 DNA: TGCGCCAGCCGAGGGACAGGGTCGGCCATTCAGTACTTC
CDR3 protein: CASRGTGSAIQYF

J gene: TRBJ2-3
D gene: TRBD2
V gene: TRBV15
clone size: NA
CDR3 DNA: TGTGCCACCAGCAGCGGGACTAGCATCGATACGCAGTATTTT
CDR3 protein: CATSSGTSIDTQYF

J gene: TRBJ1-1
D gene: NA
V gene: TRBV30
clone size: few
CDR3 DNA: TGTGCCTGGAGTGTTCAATCGGGCGGGGAGGCTTTCTTT
CDR3 protein: CAWSVQSGGEAFF

J gene: TRBJ1-1
D gene: TRBD1
V gene: TRBV7-9
clone size: NA
CDR3 DNA: TGTGCCAGCAGCGGACAGGGGGACACTGAAGCTTTCTTT
CDR3 protein: CASSGQGDTEAFF

J gene: TRBJ2-7
D gene: NA
V gene: TRBV9
clone size: NA
CDR3 DNA: TGTGCCAGCAGCGTAAGGTCCGAGGATACCTCCTACGAGCAGTACTTC
CDR3 protein: CASSVRSEDTSYEQYF

J gene: TRBJ1-5
D gene: NA
V gene: TRBV6-1
clone size: NA
CDR3 DNA: TGTGCCAGCAGCCTGGGGGTGCGCAATCAGCCCCAGCATTTT
CDR3 protein: CASSLGVRNQPQHF

J gene: TRBJ2-5
D gene: TRBD2
V gene: TRBV25-1
clone size: NA
CDR3 DNA: TGTGCCAGCAGTGGCCGGGGGGGGACGGGGCAGACCCAGTACTTC
CDR3 protein: CASSGRGGTGQTQYF

J gene: TRBJ1-5
D gene: NA
V gene: TRBV21-1
clone size: NA
CDR3 DNA: TGTGCCAGCAGCGGATGGTCGGGGCCCACGGGATTAAGGCCTCAGCATTTT
CDR3 protein: CASSGWSGPTGLRPQHF

J gene: TRBJ2-7
D gene: NA
V gene: TRBV19
clone size: NA
CDR3 DNA: TGTGCCAGTAGTGAGGAGTCTAAGGGCGACGAGCAGTACTTC
CDR3 protein: CASSEESKGDEQYF

J gene: TRBJ2-6
D gene: NA
V gene: TRBV5-1
clone size: NA
CDR3 DNA: TGCGCCAGCAGCTACACGGACCCTTTCTCTGGGGCCAACGTCCTGACTTTC
CDR3 protein: CASSYTDPFSGANVLTF

J gene: TRBJ2-1
D gene: NA
V gene: TRBV28
clone size: NA
CDR3 DNA: TGTGCCAGCAGGGTAAGCAACAATGAGCAGTTCTTC
CDR3 protein: CASRVSNNEQFF

J gene: TRBJ2-3
D gene: NA
V gene: TRBV18
clone size: NA
CDR3 DNA: TGTGCCAGCTCGGACGCAGATACGCAGTATTTT
CDR3 protein: CASSDADTQYF

J gene: TRBJ1-2
D gene: TRBD1
V gene: TRBV5-4
clone size: NA
CDR3 DNA: TGTGCCAGCAGCTATACAGGGGTAGAGGATGGCTACACCTTC
CDR3 protein: CASSYTGVEDGYTF

J gene: TRBJ2-3
D gene: NA
V gene: TRBV12-5
clone size: NA
CDR3 DNA: TGTGCTAGTGGTTTGGGCAGAGATACGCAGTATTTT
CDR3 protein: CASGLGRDTQYF

J gene: TRBJ1-1
D gene: NA
V gene: TRBV28
clone size: NA
CDR3 DNA: TGTGCCAGCAGTTCCTGGGGTGACCAGAACACTGAAGCTTTCTTT
CDR3 protein: CASSSWGDQNTEAFF

J gene: TRBJ1-1
D gene: NA
V gene: TRBV2
clone size: once
CDR3 DNA: TGTGCCAGCAGTCAGGCCCCTCGGACTGAAGCTTTCTTT
CDR3 protein: CASSQAPRTEAFF

J gene: TRBJ2-3
D gene: NA
V gene: TRBV5-4
clone size: few
CDR3 DNA: TGTGCCAGCAGCTTGGCCGGCACGCCGGATACGCAGTATTTT
CDR3 protein: CASSLAGTPDTQYF

J gene: TRBJ2-1
D gene: NA
V gene: TRBV6-6
clone size: NA
CDR3 DNA: TGTGCCAGCAGTAAGGAGTCCCTAATAAATGAGCAGTTCTTC
CDR3 protein: CASSKESLINEQFF

J gene: TRBJ1-1
D gene: NA
V gene: TRBV5-1
clone size: NA
CDR3 DNA: TGCGCCAGCAGCTTGGGGTTTGGCGGGCAAGTTGAAGCTTTCTTT
CDR3 protein: CASSLGFGGQVEAFF

J gene: TRBJ1-1
D gene: NA
V gene: TRBV7-6
clone size: NA
CDR3 DNA: TGTGCCAGCAGCCCAGAGGGTTCATGGAACACTGAAGCTTTCTTT
CDR3 protein: CASSPEGSWNTEAFF

J gene: TRBJ2-7
D gene: NA
V gene: TRBV11-2
clone size: NA
CDR3 DNA: TGTGCCAGCAGCTTAAGGTCAGGGAGGTCCTACGAGCAGTACTTC
CDR3 protein: CASSLRSGRSYEQYF

J gene: TRBJ2-7
D gene: TRBD2
V gene: TRBV6-1
clone size: NA
CDR3 DNA: TGTGCCAGCAGTGAAGTAAGGGGAGGGTGGTACGAGCAGTACTTC
CDR3 protein: CASSEVRGGWYEQYF

J gene: TRBJ2-6
D gene: NA
V gene: TRBV18
clone size: NA
CDR3 DNA: TGTGCCAGCTCACCAATCTTCGGGGCCAACGTCCTGACTTTC
CDR3 protein: CASSPIFGANVLTF

J gene: TRBJ1-4
D gene: NA
V gene: TRBV7-2
clone size: NA
CDR3 DNA: TGTGCCAGCAGCTTACAGCGAGCAACTAATGAAAAACTGTTTTTT
CDR3 protein: CASSLQRATNEKLFF

J gene: TRBJ2-7
D gene: NA
V gene: TRBV2
clone size: NA
CDR3 DNA: TGTGCCAGCAGGAACAGAGGGAGCGAGCAGTACTTC
CDR3 protein: CASRNRGSEQYF

J gene: TRBJ2-1
D gene: NA
V gene: TRBV19
clone size: NA
CDR3 DNA: TGTGCCAGTAGTAACAAGAGGTCCTACAATGAGCAGTTCTTC
CDR3 protein: CASSNKRSYNEQFF

J gene: TRBJ1-1
D gene: TRBD1
V gene: TRBV5-1
clone size: NA
CDR3 DNA: TGCGCCAGCAGCTTCGGTAGTGGACAGGGGAACACTGAAGCTTTCTTT
CDR3 protein: CASSFGSGQGNTEAFF

J gene: TRBJ2-2
D gene: NA
V gene: TRBV18
clone size: NA
CDR3 DNA: TGTGCCAGCTCACCTGTCAGGAACACCGGGGAGCTGTTTTTT
CDR3 protein: CASSPVRNTGELFF

J gene: TRBJ2-5
D gene: TRBD2
V gene: TRBV4-2
clone size: NA
CDR3 DNA: TGTGCCAGCAGCCGCGGGACTAGCGGTCTCCAAGAGACCCAGTACTTC
CDR3 protein: CASSRGTSGLQETQYF

J gene: TRBJ2-1
D gene: TRBD2
V gene: TRBV4-2
clone size: NA
CDR3 DNA: TGTGCCAGCAGCCAACGCCCCCCGGGACTAGCGGGAGGCTCCTACAATGAGCAGTTCTTC
CDR3 protein: CASSQRPPGLAGGSYNEQFF

J gene: TRBJ1-4
D gene: NA
V gene: TRBV4-2
clone size: NA
CDR3 DNA: TGTGCCAGCAGCCAAGGAGGTTTTGGAACTAATGAAAAACTGTTTTTT
CDR3 protein: CASSQGGFGTNEKLFF

J gene: TRBJ2-5
D gene: TRBD2
V gene: TRBV7-2
clone size: NA
CDR3 DNA: TGTGCCAGCAGCGCAAGCGGGAGGCGAGAGACCCAGTACTTC
CDR3 protein: CASSASGRRETQYF

J gene: TRBJ2-7
D gene: NA
V gene: TRBV28
clone size: NA
CDR3 DNA: TGTGCCAGCAGTTATCCGGGCTCCGAGCAGTACTTC
CDR3 protein: CASSYPGSEQYF

J gene: TRBJ1-2
D gene: NA
V gene: TRBV4-2
clone size: NA
CDR3 DNA: TGTGCCAGCAGCCGGGATGAGGGGGTGCTAGCCTATGGCTACACCTTC
CDR3 protein: CASSRDEGVLAYGYTF

J gene: TRBJ2-1
D gene: NA
V gene: TRBV19
clone size: NA
CDR3 DNA: TGTGCCAGTAGTCTCGGCCCCCAAAACTATGAGCAGTTCTTC
CDR3 protein: CASSLGPQNYEQFF

J gene: TRBJ2-5
D gene: NA
V gene: TRBV28
clone size: NA
CDR3 DNA: TGTGCCAGCAGTTCTAGCCGACGAGTACAAGAGACCCAGTACTTC
CDR3 protein: CASSSSRRVQETQYF

J gene: TRBJ1-5
D gene: NA
V gene: TRBV19
clone size: NA
CDR3 DNA: TGTGCCAGTAGGGGGGGGATTAATCAGCCCCAGCATTTT
CDR3 protein: CASRGGINQPQHF

J gene: TRBJ1-4
D gene: NA
V gene: TRBV6-6
clone size: NA
CDR3 DNA: TGTGCCAGCAGTTACTCGCTAACCCCAACTAATGAAAAACTGTTTTTT
CDR3 protein: CASSYSLTPTNEKLFF

J gene: TRBJ2-3
D gene: TRBD1
V gene: TRBV25-1
clone size: NA
CDR3 DNA: TGTGCCAGCAGTGACTTCGGACAGGGGGCATCTACGCAGTATTTT
CDR3 protein: CASSDFGQGASTQYF

J gene: TRBJ1-4
D gene: NA
V gene: TRBV18
clone size: NA
CDR3 DNA: TGTGCCAGCTCACCCAGGAGGCCTAATGAAAAACTGTTTTTT
CDR3 protein: CASSPRRPNEKLFF

J gene: TRBJ2-7
D gene: NA
V gene: TRBV5-4
clone size: once
CDR3 DNA: TGTGCCAGCAGCCGACAGGCCCCAACCTACGAGCAGTACTTC
CDR3 protein: CASSRQAPTYEQYF

J gene: TRBJ2-7
D gene: NA
V gene: TRBV11-1
clone size: NA
CDR3 DNA: TGTGCCAGCAGCCCGGGTTTTCTGTCCTACGAGCAGTACTTC
CDR3 protein: CASSPGFLSYEQYF

J gene: TRBJ2-7
D gene: NA
V gene: TRBV7-9
clone size: NA
CDR3 DNA: TGTGCCAGCAGCCCGGGGACTCTCGAGCAGTACTTC
CDR3 protein: CASSPGTLEQYF